These 30 T cell receptor beta chains originate from one sample sequenced in a study of Ad26.COV2.S vaccination and SARS-CoV-2 variants. Treatment denoted: around 19 received Ad26.COV2.S at low or high dose, single or two shots; about 5 received placebo; per-sample allocation not given. The samples were gathered on day 63 after the first injection of vaccine or placebo. The table came from immunoSEQ multiplex PCR; TCRdb's copy has only in-frame clones and leaves some out. The top ten hold under 2.5% of the sample, which has some 300,000 clones, over 80% seen once. Specimen: peripheral blood, collected in a trial of Ad26.COV2.S vaccine versus placebo. The receptor set was obtained from a person aged 18 to 59 who received the Ad26.COV2.S COVID-19 vaccine or a placebo.

The chain couples TRBV5-4 to TRBJ1-4, with unresolved D. Germline values: CDR1 SGHNT, CDR2 YYREEE (reference sequence). Trimming left V 0 bases short and J 7 bases short, with 10 bases between. The CDR3 sequence is 14 residues long. CDR3 DNA: TGTGCCAGCAGCTTGGGGGGAACGGGTGAAAAACTGTTTTTT. Translating it yields CASSLGGTGEKLFF.

This chain connects TRBV5-1 to TRBJ1-1; D is undetermined. The germline gives CDR1 SGHRS, CDR2 YFSETQ. The CDR3 extends over 16 amino acids. Trimming cost V 4 bases and J 0 bases, with 16 bases left between them. The CDR3 sequence is CASSSRVSGMNTEAFF. CDR3 DNA: TGCGCCAGCAGCAGTAGGGTATCAGGCATGAACACTGAAGCTTTCTTT.

The chain is built from TRBV19 and TRBJ2-3, with D unresolved. The CDR3 runs 15 residues. Trimming stripped 7 bases from V and 1 base from J, with 15 bases between. CDR1 is LNHDA, CDR2 SQIVND, per germline (reference sequence). The DNA of the CDR3 is TGTGCCAGTACCCTGGGGATACTGCGCACAGATACGCAGTATTTT. Encoded protein: CASTLGILRTDTQYF.

J is TRBJ2-1 and V is TRBV7-9; maybe TRBD1 (8 bases). V was cut by 4 bases and J by 2 bases, with 18 bases left in between. CDR3 length: 17 amino acids. Germline values: CDR1 SEHNR, CDR2 FQNEAQ (reference sequence). The CDR3 nucleotides are TGTGCCAGCAGCTCATCTCGGACAGGGAGGGCCTACAATGAGCAGTTCTTC. Translation: CASSSSRTGRAYNEQFF.

The gene calls are TRBV12-5 and TRBJ1-1; D is undetermined. The CDR3 contains 13 residues. V was cut by 1 base and J by 4 bases, with 7 bases left in between. CDR1 is LGHNT, CDR2 FRNRAP, per germline. CDR3 bases: TGTGCTAGTGGTTTGGAACCGGGCACTGAAGCTTTCTTT. This translates into CASGLEPGTEAFF.

As for this clone: The same CDR3 also results from other DNA sequences found in this sample. V is TRBV11-2 and J is TRBJ1-4; 7 nucleotides agree with TRBD1. V lost 4 bases to trimming and J lost 8 bases; unmatched junction nucleotides: 4. The CDR3 sequence is 13 residues long. From germline, CDR1 is SGHAT and CDR2 FQNNGV. CDR3: CASSSDRDEKLFF. The CDR3 nucleotides read TGTGCCAGCAGCTCCGACAGGGACGAAAAACTGTTTTTT.

The gene calls are TRBV5-1 and TRBJ2-7; D is perhaps TRBD2 (7 bases). The length of the CDR3 is 15 residues. Trimming pared 4 bases from V and 3 bases from J, leaving 17 bases between. The germline V gene encodes CDR1 SGHRS and CDR2 YFSETQ. DNA for the CDR3: TGCGCCAGCAGCGCCTCGGGGGGCCTTTTCTACGAGCAGTACTTC. This sequence encodes CASSASGGLFYEQYF.

CDR3 in DNA: TGTGCCAGCAGCAAGGAGGGGATCTACGAGCAGTACTTC. Residues: CASSKEGIYEQYF. V gene TRBV2 combines with J gene TRBJ2-7; D may be TRBD2 (6 bases). Per germline, CDR1 SNHLY and CDR2 FYNNEI. The CDR3 contains 13 residues. Trimming removed 6 bases at V and 3 bases at J, with 12 bases between.

The chain combines TRBV5-1 with TRBJ2-7, with 9 bases fitting TRBD1. Germline loops: CDR1 SGHRS, CDR2 YFSETQ. This CDR3 is built from 15 residues. The ends lost 1 base at V and 7 bases at J; junction bases unmatched: 9. Here the CDR3 DNA reads TGCGCCAGCAGCTTGACGGGACAGGGCCGGGGGGAGCAGTACTTC. It codes for CASSLTGQGRGEQYF.

The chain joins TRBV4-1 to TRBJ1-2; D uncertain. The V gene's germline CDR1 is MGHRA and CDR2 YSYEKL. V was trimmed by 3 bases and J by 5 bases, leaving 16 bases between them. This CDR3 is built from 15 residues. The CDR3 DNA follows: TGCGCCAGCAGCCAGCGACCGGAAAGTCGGTATGGCTACACCTTC. Translation gives CASSQRPESRYGYTF.

V gene TRBV4-2 combines with J gene TRBJ2-7; 10 bases are a match to TRBD1. The CDR3 contains 20 residues. The germline V gene has CDR1 LGHNA and CDR2 YNFKEQ. Losses at the gene ends were 0 bases for V and 1 base for J; bases not matched to a gene: 15. The CDR3 here is CASSQDPVGGTGAGSYEQYF. The CDR3 nucleotides read TGTGCCAGCAGCCAAGACCCTGTAGGGGGGACAGGGGCAGGATCCTACGAGCAGTACTTC.

The CDR3 DNA sequence: TGCGCCAGCAGCCCCGGACAGGGGGTCACCTACGAGCAGTACTTC. Its protein is CASSPGQGVTYEQYF. This chain uses TRBV5-1 with TRBJ2-7, with TRBD1 identical over 10 bases. The V gene end was trimmed by 4 bases and the J gene end by 2 bases; junction bases not matched to a gene: 6. Germline V CDR1 and CDR2: SGHRS, YFSETQ. The CDR3 runs 15 residues.

The V call is TRBV18, the J call TRBJ1-1; no reliable D call. The V gene's germline CDR1 is KGHSH and CDR2 LQKENI. This CDR3 spans 13 amino acids. V dropped 5 bases and J dropped 3 bases, with 10 bases sitting between them. The CDR3 here is CASSTLRDTEAFF. Here the CDR3 DNA reads TGTGCCAGCTCAACGCTAAGGGACACTGAAGCTTTCTTT.

The CDR3 here is CASRTTVPGNTIYF. CDR3 nucleotide sequence: TGTGCCAGCAGGACGACAGTTCCAGGGAACACCATATATTTT. The chain uses TRBV6-5 and TRBJ1-3; D possibly corresponds to TRBD1 (5 bases). With 6 bases removed from V and 7 bases from J, the gap between germline ends came to 16 bases. The CDR3 length is 14 residues. CDR1 and CDR2 from the germline V gene are MNHEY and SVGAGI.

The rearrangement links TRBV6-5 to TRBJ2-6, with D tentatively TRBD2 (5 bases). The CDR3 length is 13 residues. The germline V gene has CDR1 MNHEY and CDR2 SVGAGI. Trimming stripped 6 bases from V and 4 bases from J, with 7 bases between. CDR3 region: CASRAVGANVLTF. CDR3 bases: TGTGCCAGCAGAGCGGTCGGGGCCAACGTCCTGACTTTC.

This chain links TRBV19 with TRBJ2-6; D is ambiguous. CDR3 length: 15 residues. Germline CDR1 is LNHDA and CDR2 is SQIVND (reference sequence). The V gene lost 8 bases and the J gene lost 3 bases, with 14 bases spanning the gap. CDR3 region: CASRQLGSGANVLTF. In DNA form, the CDR3 reads TGTGCCAGTCGGCAGTTGGGTAGTGGGGCCAACGTCCTGACTTTC.

This chain uses TRBV5-1 with TRBJ1-4; D is possibly TRBD1 (5 bases). The CDR3 covers 17 residues. Trimming took 4 bases from V and 0 from J, leaving 16 bases between them. Germline V gives CDR1 SGHRS, CDR2 YFSETQ. CDR3 coding DNA: TGCGCCAGCAGCCCGGGTAGGGGCATACCAACTAATGAAAAACTGTTTTTT. Translated: CASSPGRGIPTNEKLFF.

CDR3 sequence: CASSPQKGQGFPGANVLTF. The DNA of the CDR3 is TGTGCCAGCAGTCCCCAAAAAGGACAGGGGTTCCCTGGGGCCAACGTCCTGACTTTC. V and J are TRBV28 and TRBJ2-6; 9 bases fit TRBD1. J lost 2 bases, V lost 5 bases, and 13 bases had no gene match. There are 19 residues in the CDR3. Germline CDR1 reads MDHEN; CDR2 reads SYDVKM.

The chain uses TRBV28 and TRBJ1-5, with D perhaps TRBD1 (5 bases). The germline CDR1 and CDR2 sequences are MDHEN and SYDVKM. The CDR3 is 15 residues long. V dropped 3 bases and J dropped 9 bases, with 18 bases sitting between them. The CDR3 region has the DNA TGTGCCAGCAGTTTGACCCCCCAGGGAATTAGGCCCCAGCATTTT. Translated, it gives CASSLTPQGIRPQHF.

The chain has TRBV4-1 and TRBJ2-3; TRBD2 is a possible D gene (6 bases). The V gene lost 1 base and the J gene lost 2 bases, with 16 bases spanning the gap. The CDR3 is made up of 17 amino acids. Germline CDR1 is MGHRA and CDR2 is YSYEKL. This CDR3 is CASSQVIKRADTDTQYF. CDR3 nucleotides: TGCGCCAGCAGCCAAGTCATCAAGCGGGCCGACACAGATACGCAGTATTTT.

The chain has TRBV10-3 and TRBJ1-4; no reliable D call. Germline V gene sequence: CDR1 ENHRY, CDR2 SYGVKD. The CDR3 spans 16 residues. Trimming took off 3 bases at V and 0 bases at J, with 11 bases between the two ends. CDR3 residues: CAISDGGRTTNEKLFF. The CDR3 DNA reads as TGTGCCATCAGTGATGGCGGAAGGACAACTAATGAAAAACTGTTTTTT.

The chain employs TRBV5-1 and TRBJ1-1; no firm D call. This CDR3 spans 15 amino acids. Trimming stripped 0 bases from V and 1 base from J, with 10 bases between. Germline CDR1 and CDR2: SGHRS and YFSETQ. CDR3 DNA: TGCGCCAGCAGCTTGGCCGGCCAGCGGAACACTGAAGCTTTCTTT. Protein: CASSLAGQRNTEAFF.

The V call is TRBV25-1, the J call TRBJ2-2, with TRBD2 as a possible D gene (7 bases). The CDR3 is 14 residues long. Trimming shortened V by 2 bases and J by 6 bases, and 10 bases separated the two germline ends. Germline V gene sequence: CDR1 MGHDK, CDR2 SYGVNS. The CDR3 loop is CASSEQGRAGELFF. The CDR3 DNA is TGTGCCAGCAGTGAACAGGGGAGGGCCGGGGAGCTGTTTTTT.

This chain uses TRBV6-4 with TRBJ1-1; no definite D call. Germline V CDR1 and CDR2: MRHNA, SNTAGT. Trimming stripped 6 bases from V and 10 bases from J, with 18 bases between. CDR3 length: 13 residues. CDR3 protein: CASSTDGGLVAFF. Here the CDR3 DNA reads TGTGCCAGCAGCACAGACGGAGGGTTGGTAGCTTTCTTT.

The gene calls are TRBV4-2 and TRBJ2-2; 7 nucleotides agree with TRBD2. CDR1 is LGHNA and CDR2 is YNFKEQ in the germline V gene. The CDR3 contains 14 residues. Trimming took 10 bases from V and 5 from J; bases not matched to a gene: 10. The CDR3 sequence is CATTDRGETGELFF. The CDR3 coding sequence is TGTGCCACCACCGATCGGGGGGAGACCGGGGAGCTGTTTTTT.

This chain joins TRBV6-5 and TRBJ2-5; possibly TRBD2 for D (5 bases). Germline CDR1 is MNHEY and CDR2 is SVGAGI. V lost 2 bases and J lost 4, with 14 bases in between. The CDR3 has 15 residues. The CDR3 region is CASSYLKSGVETQYF. For the CDR3, the DNA is TGTGCCAGCAGTTACCTAAAGAGCGGTGTAGAGACCCAGTACTTC.

V is TRBV5-3 and J is TRBJ2-1; no firm D call. TRBV5-3 belongs to the ORF category, with a function that is uncertain. The CDR3 has 14 amino acids. V was pared by 0 bases and J by 3 bases, with 7 bases between. CDR3 loop: CARSLVGNYNEQFF. CDR3 coding DNA: TGTGCCAGAAGCTTGGTCGGTAACTACAATGAGCAGTTCTTC.

CDR3 in DNA: TGTGCCAGCAGCTTCGGGGACAGGGAACGGGATGGCTACACCTTC. This codes for CASSFGDRERDGYTF. The chain links TRBV5-6 to TRBJ1-2, with TRBD1 identical over 9 bases. This CDR3 comprises 15 residues. The ends lost 2 bases at V and 6 bases at J; junction bases unmatched: 8. CDR1 is SGHDT, CDR2 YYEEEE, per germline. Full variable domain (missing parts from reference TRBV5-6 and TRBJ1-2): DAGVTQSPTHLIKTRGQQVTLRCSPKSGHDTVSWYQQALGQGPQFIFQYYEEEERQRGNFPDRFSGHQFPNYSSELNVNALLLGDSALYLCASSFGDRERDGYTFGSGTRLTVV.

Comments on this clone: The junction departs from the called germline gene at one end, perhaps through a read error. J is TRBJ1-5 and V is TRBV5-1; D is possibly TRBD1 (6 bases). The CDR3 length is 15 residues. Per the germline V gene, CDR1 is SGHRS and CDR2 is YFSETQ. The CDR3 spells CARSPGGGSDQPQHF. The DNA for the CDR3 is TGCGCCCGCAGCCCGGGGGGGGGCTCGGATCAGCCCCAGCATTTT.

This clone appeared a few times. Different DNA sequences within this sample yield the same CDR3. This chain joins TRBV30 and TRBJ1-3; D may be TRBD1 (6 bases). V gave up 0 bases and J gave up 3 bases, with 9 bases separating them. This CDR3 spans 14 amino acids. CDR1 is GTSNPN, CDR2 SVGIG, per germline (reference sequence). The CDR3 spells CAWSVRGFGNTIYF. The CDR3 DNA is TGTGCCTGGAGTGTAAGGGGGTTTGGAAACACCATATATTTT.